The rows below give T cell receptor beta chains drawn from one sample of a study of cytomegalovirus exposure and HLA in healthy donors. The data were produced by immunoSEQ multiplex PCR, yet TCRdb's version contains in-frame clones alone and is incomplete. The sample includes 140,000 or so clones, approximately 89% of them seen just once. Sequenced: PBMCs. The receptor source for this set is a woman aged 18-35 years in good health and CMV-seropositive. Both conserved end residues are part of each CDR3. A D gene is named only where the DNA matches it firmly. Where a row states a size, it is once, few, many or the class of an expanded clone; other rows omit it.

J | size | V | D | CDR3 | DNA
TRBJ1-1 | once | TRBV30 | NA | CAWGRQGEAFF | TGTGCCTGGGGCAGGCAGGGGGAAGCTTTCTTT
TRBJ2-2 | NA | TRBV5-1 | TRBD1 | CASSRRTGVNTGELFF | TGCGCCAGCAGCCGGCGGACAGGGGTAAACACCGGGGAGCTGTTTTTT
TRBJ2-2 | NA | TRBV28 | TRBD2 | CASSLPGLAGHTGELFF | TGTGCCAGCAGTCTTCCCGGACTAGCGGGGCACACCGGGGAGCTGTTTTTT
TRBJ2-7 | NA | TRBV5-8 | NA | CASSLGREAGYSYEQYF | TGTGCCAGCAGCTTGGGCAGGGAGGCGGGTTACTCCTACGAGCAGTACTTC
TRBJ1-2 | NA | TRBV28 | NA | CASSLGGVYGYTF | TGTGCCAGCAGTTTGGGAGGGGTCTATGGCTACACCTTC
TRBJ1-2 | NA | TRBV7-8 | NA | CASSPGLSGGYTF | TGTGCCAGCAGCCCCGGCCTATCCGGGGGCTACACCTTC
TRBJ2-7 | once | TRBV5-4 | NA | CASSPGSSYEQYF | TGTGCCAGCAGCCCGGGGAGCTCCTACGAGCAGTACTTC
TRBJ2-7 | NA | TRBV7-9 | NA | CASSLKGGIYEQYF | TGTGCCAGCAGCTTAAAAGGCGGAATCTACGAGCAGTACTTC
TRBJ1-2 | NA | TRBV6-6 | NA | CASSYFREYGYTF | TGTGCCAGCAGTTACTTCCGAGAGTATGGCTACACCTTC
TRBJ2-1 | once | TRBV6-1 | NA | CASNAAGRWHEQFF | TGTGCCAGCAACGCGGCAGGGCGGTGGCATGAGCAGTTCTTC
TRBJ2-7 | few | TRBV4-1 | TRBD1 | CASSHRGQGRYEQYF | TGCGCCAGCAGCCACCGAGGACAGGGACGCTACGAGCAGTACTTC
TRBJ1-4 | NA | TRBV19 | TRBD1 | CASKQGVATNEKLFF | TGTGCCAGTAAACAGGGGGTCGCAACTAATGAAAAACTGTTTTTT
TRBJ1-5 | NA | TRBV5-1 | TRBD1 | CASSLGTGGGQPQHF | TGCGCCAGCAGCTTGGGGACAGGGGGCGGTCAGCCCCAGCATTTT
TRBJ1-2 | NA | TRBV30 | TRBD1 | CAWSPIGDRGQYGYTF | TGTGCCTGGAGTCCTATCGGGGACAGGGGGCAATATGGCTACACCTTC
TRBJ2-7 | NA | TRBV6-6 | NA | CASSYSKGRGEQYF | TGTGCCAGCAGTTACTCGAAAGGAAGGGGGGAGCAGTACTTC
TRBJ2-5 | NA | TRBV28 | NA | CASSLGGGGETQYF | TGTGCCAGCAGTTTAGGGGGGGGCGGCGAGACCCAGTACTTC
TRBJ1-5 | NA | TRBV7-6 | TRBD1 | CASSSDRGRGQPQHF | TGTGCCAGCAGCTCCGACAGGGGGCGAGGTCAGCCCCAGCATTTT
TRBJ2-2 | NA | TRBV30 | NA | CAWTRSGWNTGELFF | TGTGCCTGGACTCGCAGCGGGTGGAACACCGGGGAGCTGTTTTTT
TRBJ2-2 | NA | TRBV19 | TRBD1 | CASIETGDTGELFF | TGTGCCAGTATAGAGACAGGGGACACCGGGGAGCTGTTTTTT
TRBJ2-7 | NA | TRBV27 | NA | CASGTLTYEQYF | TGTGCCAGCGGGACACTAACCTACGAGCAGTACTTC
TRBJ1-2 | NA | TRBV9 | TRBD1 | CASSVGIGGEDESVWGGYTF | TGTGCCAGCAGCGTAGGCATAGGGGGCGAAGACGAATCGGTTTGGGGTGGCTACACCTTC
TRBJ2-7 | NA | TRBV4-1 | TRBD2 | CASSQDIGASGNSPSLYEQYF | TGCGCCAGCAGCCAAGATATCGGGGCTAGCGGGAACAGTCCGTCACTTTACGAGCAGTACTTC
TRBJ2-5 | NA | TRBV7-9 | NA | CASSLGGGGSLQETQYF | TGTGCCAGCAGCTTAGGAGGGGGGGGCTCCCTCCAAGAGACCCAGTACTTC
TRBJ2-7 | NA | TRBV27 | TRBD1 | CASSLGTGVYEQYF | TGTGCCAGCAGTTTGGGGACAGGGGTCTACGAGCAGTACTTC
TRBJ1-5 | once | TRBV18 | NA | CASSPRPTGTNQPQHF | TGTGCCAGCTCACCACGCCCTACAGGGACGAATCAGCCCCAGCATTTT
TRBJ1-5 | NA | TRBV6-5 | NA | CAARAGGDQPQHF | TGTGCCGCCCGGGCCGGGGGAGATCAGCCCCAGCATTTT
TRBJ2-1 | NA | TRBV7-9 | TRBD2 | CASSWGLAGLEQFF | TGTGCCAGCAGCTGGGGACTAGCGGGGCTTGAGCAGTTCTTC
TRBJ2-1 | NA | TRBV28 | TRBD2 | CASSLPPLGTSGGTYNEQFF | TGTGCCAGCAGTTTACCACCGTTGGGGACTAGCGGGGGGACTTACAATGAGCAGTTCTTC
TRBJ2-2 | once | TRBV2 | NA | CASSADTNTGELFF | TGTGCCAGCAGTGCAGACACCAATACCGGGGAGCTGTTTTTT